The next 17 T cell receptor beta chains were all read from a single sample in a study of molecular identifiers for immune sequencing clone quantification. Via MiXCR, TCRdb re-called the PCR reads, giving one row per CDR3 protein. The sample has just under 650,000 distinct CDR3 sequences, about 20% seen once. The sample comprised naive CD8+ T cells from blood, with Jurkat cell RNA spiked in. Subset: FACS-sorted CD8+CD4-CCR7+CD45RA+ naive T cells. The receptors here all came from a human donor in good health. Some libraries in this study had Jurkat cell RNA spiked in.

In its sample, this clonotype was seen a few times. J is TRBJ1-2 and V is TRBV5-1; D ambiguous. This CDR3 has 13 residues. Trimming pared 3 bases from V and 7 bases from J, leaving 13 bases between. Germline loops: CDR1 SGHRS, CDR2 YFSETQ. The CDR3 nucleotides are TGCGCCAGCAGCTCCCCGGGTATCCCTGGCTACACCTTC. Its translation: CASSSPGIPGYTF.

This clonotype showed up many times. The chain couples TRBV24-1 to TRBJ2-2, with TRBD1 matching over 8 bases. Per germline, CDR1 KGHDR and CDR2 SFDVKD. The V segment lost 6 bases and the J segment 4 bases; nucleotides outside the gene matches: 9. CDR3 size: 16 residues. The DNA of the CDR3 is TGTGCCACCAGTTCCAGGGGGCCACCCGGCACCGGGGAGCTGTTTTTT. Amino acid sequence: CATSSRGPPGTGELFF.

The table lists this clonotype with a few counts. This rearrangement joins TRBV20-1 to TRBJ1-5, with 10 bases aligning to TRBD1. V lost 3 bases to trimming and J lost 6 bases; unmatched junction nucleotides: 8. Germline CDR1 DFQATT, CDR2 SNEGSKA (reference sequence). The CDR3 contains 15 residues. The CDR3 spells CSARPRDRGFQPQHF. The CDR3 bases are TGCAGTGCTAGGCCCAGGGACAGGGGTTTTCAGCCCCAGCATTTT.

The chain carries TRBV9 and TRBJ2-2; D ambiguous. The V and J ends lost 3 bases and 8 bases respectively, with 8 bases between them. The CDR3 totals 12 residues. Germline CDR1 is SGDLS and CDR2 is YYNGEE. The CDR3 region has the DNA TGTGCCAGCAGCGAGGCGAGTGGGGAGCTGTTTTTT. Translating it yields CASSEASGELFF.

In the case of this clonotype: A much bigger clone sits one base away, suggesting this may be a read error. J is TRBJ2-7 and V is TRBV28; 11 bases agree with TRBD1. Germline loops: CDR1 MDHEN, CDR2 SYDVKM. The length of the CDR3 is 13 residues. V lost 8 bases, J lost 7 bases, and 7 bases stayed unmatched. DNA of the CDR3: TGTGCCAGCGGTGGACAGGGGGCAGGGGAGCAGTACTTC. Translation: CASGGQGAGEQYF.

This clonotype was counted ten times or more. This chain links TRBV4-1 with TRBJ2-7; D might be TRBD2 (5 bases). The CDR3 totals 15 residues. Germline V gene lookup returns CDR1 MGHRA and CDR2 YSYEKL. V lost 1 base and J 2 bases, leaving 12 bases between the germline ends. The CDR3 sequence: CASSQGPQRAYEQYF. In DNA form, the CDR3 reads TGCGCCAGCAGCCAAGGTCCTCAGAGGGCCTACGAGCAGTACTTC.

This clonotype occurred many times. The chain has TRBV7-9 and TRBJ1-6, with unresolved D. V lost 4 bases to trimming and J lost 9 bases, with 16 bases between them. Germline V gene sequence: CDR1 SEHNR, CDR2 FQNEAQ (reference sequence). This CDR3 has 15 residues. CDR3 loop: CASSSLKGILSPLHF. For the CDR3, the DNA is TGTGCCAGCAGCTCCCTCAAGGGTATCCTTTCACCCCTCCACTTT.

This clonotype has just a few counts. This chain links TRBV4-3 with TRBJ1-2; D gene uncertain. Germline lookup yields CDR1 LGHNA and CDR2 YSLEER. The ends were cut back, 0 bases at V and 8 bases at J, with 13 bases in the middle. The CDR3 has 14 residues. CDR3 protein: CASSQELGFRGYTF. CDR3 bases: TGCGCCAGCAGCCAAGAATTAGGGTTCAGAGGCTACACCTTC.

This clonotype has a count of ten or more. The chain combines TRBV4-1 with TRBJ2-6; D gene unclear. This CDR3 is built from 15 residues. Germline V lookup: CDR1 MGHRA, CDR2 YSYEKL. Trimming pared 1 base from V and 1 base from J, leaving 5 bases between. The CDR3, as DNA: TGCGCCAGCAGCCAAGCCCCGTCTGGGGCCAACGTCCTGACTTTC. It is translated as CASSQAPSGANVLTF.

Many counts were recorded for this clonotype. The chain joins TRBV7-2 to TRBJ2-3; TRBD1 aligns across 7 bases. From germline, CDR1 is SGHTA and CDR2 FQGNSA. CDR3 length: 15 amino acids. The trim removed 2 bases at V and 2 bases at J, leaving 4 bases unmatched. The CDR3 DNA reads TGTGCCAGCAGCTTACGGGACAGCTACACAGATACGCAGTATTTT. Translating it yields CASSLRDSYTDTQYF. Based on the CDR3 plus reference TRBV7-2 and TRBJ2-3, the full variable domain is GAGVSQSPSNKVTEKGKDVELRCDPISGHTALYWYRQSLGQGLEFLIYFQGNSAPDKSGLPSDRFSAERTGGSVSTLTIQRTQQEDSAVYLCASSLRDSYTDTQYFGPGTRLTVL.

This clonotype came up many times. This CDR3 is CASSSLPSGFEAFF. The CDR3 DNA sequence: TGTGCCAGCAGTTCTTTGCCTAGTGGTTTTGAAGCTTTCTTT. The V call is TRBV6-2 or TRBV6-3, the J call TRBJ1-1; D is undetermined. Per germline, CDR1 MNHEY and CDR2 SVGEGT. The CDR3 consists of 14 residues. The V and J ends lost 4 bases and 7 bases respectively, with 16 bases between them.

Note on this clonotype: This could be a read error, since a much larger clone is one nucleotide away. The DNA of the CDR3 is TGTGCCAGCAGCTTAAATGAGAGGGGATCTGGAGACACCATATATTTT. Amino acid sequence: CASSLNERGSGDTIYF. The rearrangement joins TRBV7-9 to TRBJ1-3; possibly TRBD1 for D (5 bases). CDR1 SEHNR and CDR2 FQNEAQ come from the germline V gene (reference sequence). CDR3 length: 16 amino acids.

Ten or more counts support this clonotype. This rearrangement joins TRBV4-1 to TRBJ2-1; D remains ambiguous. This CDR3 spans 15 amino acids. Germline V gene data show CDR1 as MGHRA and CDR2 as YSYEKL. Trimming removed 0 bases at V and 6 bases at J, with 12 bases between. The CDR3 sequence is CASSQEPTRSNEQFF. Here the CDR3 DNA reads TGCGCCAGCAGCCAAGAGCCGACTCGTTCCAATGAGCAGTTCTTC.

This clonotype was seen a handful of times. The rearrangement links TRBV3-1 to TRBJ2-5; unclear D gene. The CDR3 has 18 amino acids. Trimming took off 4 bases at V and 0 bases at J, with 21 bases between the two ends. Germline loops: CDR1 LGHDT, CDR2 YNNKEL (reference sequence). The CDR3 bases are TGTGCCAGCAGCCCACATGACGGTCCATTGCCGGACCAAGAGACCCAGTACTTC. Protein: CASSPHDGPLPDQETQYF.

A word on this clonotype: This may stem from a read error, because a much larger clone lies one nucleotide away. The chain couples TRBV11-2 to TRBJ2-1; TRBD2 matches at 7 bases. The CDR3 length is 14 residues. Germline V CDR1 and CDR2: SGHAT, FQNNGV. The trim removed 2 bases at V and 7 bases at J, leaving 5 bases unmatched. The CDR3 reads CASSLSNGGNEQFF. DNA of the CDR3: TGTGCCAGCAGCTTATCAAACGGGGGGAATGAGCAGTTCTTC. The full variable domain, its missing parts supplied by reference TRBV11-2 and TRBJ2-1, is EAGVAQSPRYKIIEKRQSVAFWCNPISGHATLYWYQQILGQGPKLLIQFQNNGVVDDSQLPKDRFSAERLKGVDSTLKIQPAKLEDSAVYLCASSLSNGGNEQFFGPGTRLTVL.

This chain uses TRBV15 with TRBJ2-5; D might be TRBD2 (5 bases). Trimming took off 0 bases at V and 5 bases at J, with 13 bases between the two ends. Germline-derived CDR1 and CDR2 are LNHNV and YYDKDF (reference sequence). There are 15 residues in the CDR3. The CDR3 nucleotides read TGTGCCACCAGCAGAGATTGGAGCGGATGGGAGACCCAGTACTTC. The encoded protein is CATSRDWSGWETQYF.

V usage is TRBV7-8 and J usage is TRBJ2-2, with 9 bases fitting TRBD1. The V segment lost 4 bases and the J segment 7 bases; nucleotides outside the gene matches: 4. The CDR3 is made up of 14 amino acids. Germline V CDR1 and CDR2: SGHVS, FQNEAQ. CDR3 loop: CASSSGQGFGELFF. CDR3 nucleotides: TGTGCCAGCAGCTCTGGACAGGGGTTCGGGGAGCTGTTTTTT. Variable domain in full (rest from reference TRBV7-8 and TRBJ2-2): GAGVSQSPRYKVAKRGQDVALRCDPISGHVSLFWYQQALGQGPEFLTYFQNEAQLDKSGLPSDRFFAERPEGSVSTLKIQRTQQEDSAVYLCASSSGQGFGELFFGEGSRLTVL.